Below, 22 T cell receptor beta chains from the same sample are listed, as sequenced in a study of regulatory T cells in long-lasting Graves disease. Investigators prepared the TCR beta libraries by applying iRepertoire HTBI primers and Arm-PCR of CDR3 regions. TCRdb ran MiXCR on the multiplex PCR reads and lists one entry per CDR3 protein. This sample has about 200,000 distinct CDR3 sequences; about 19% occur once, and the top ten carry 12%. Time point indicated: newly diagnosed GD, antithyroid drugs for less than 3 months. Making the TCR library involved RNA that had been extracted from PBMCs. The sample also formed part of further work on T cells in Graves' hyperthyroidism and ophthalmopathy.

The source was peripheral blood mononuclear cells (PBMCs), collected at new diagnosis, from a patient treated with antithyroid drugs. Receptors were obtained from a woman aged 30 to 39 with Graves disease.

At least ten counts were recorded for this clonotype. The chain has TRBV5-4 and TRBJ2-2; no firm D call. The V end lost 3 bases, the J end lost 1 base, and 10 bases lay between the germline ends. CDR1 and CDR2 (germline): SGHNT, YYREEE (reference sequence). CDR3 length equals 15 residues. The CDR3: CASSSKALNTGELFF. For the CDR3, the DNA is TGTGCCAGCAGCTCAAAAGCATTGAACACCGGGGAGCTGTTTTTT.

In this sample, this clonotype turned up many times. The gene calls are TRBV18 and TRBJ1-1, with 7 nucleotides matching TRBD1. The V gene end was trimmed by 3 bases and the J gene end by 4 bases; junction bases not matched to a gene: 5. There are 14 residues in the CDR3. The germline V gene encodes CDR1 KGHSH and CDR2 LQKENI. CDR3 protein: CASSPSGGPTEAFF. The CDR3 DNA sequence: TGTGCCAGCTCACCTTCAGGGGGACCCACTGAAGCTTTCTTT.

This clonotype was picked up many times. The CDR3 is CAWSIRGGEAFF. CDR3 bases: TGTGCCTGGAGTATACGAGGGGGGGAAGCTTTCTTT. J is TRBJ1-1 and V is TRBV30; a weak D match, TRBD1 (6 bases). Deletions cut 2 bases from V and 8 bases from J, with 12 bases between. Germline V lookup: CDR1 GTSNPN, CDR2 SVGIG (reference sequence). This CDR3 spans 12 amino acids.

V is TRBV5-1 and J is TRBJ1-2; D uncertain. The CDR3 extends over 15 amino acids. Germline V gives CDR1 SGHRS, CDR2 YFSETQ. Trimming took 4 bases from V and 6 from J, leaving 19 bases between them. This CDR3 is CASSLGSRNPHGYTF. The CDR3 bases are TGCGCCAGCAGCCTGGGGTCGCGAAACCCCCATGGCTACACCTTC.

As DNA, the CDR3 is TGTGCCAGCAGTTTGAGCAGGGGGTGGCCCCACGAGCAGTACTTC. Translated, it gives CASSLSRGWPHEQYF. The chain has TRBV12-3 or TRBV12-4 and TRBJ2-7, with TRBD1 matching 7 bases. There are 15 residues in the CDR3. V lost 3 bases, J lost 5 bases, and 10 bases stayed unmatched.

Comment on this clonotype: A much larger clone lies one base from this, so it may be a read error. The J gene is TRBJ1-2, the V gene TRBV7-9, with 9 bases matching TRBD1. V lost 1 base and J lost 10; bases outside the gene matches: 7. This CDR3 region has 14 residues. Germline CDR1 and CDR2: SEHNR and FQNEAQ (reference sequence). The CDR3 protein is CASSLGTGAHDYTF. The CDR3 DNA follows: TGTGCCAGCAGCTTAGGGACAGGGGCGCATGACTACACCTTC. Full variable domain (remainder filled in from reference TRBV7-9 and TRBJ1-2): DTGVSQNPRHKITKRGQNVTFRCDPISEHNRLYWYRQTLGQGPEFLTYFQNEAQLEKSRLLSDRFSAERPKGSFSTLEIQRTEQGDSAMYLCASSLGTGAHDYTFGSGTRLTVV.

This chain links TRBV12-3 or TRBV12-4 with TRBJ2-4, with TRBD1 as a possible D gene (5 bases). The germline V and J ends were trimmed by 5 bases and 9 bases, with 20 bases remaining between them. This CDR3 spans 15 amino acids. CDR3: CASSITTRESSIQYF. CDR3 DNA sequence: TGTGCCAGCAGTATAACCACCAGGGAATCAAGCATTCAGTACTTC.

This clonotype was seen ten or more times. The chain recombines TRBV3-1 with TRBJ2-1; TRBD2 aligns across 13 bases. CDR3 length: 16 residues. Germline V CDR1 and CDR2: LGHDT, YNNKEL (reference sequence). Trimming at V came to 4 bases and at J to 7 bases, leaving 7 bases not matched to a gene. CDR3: CASSPRLAGGRNEQFF. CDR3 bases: TGTGCCAGCAGCCCGCGACTAGCGGGAGGAAGAAATGAGCAGTTCTTC.

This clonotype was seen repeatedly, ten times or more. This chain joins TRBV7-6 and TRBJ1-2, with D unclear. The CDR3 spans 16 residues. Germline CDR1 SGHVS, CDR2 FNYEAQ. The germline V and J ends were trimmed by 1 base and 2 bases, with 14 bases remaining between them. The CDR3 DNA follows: TGTGCCAGCAGCTTAGTACCGAAGGGCGCGAACTATGGCTACACCTTC. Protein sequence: CASSLVPKGANYGYTF.

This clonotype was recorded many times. CDR3 bases: TGCAGTGCTAGAGACTCCCGGGAAAATTATAATTCACCCCTCCACTTT. Translated, it gives CSARDSRENYNSPLHF. This chain uses TRBV20-1 with TRBJ1-6; no reliable D call. Germline CDR1 is DFQATT and CDR2 is SNEGSKA (reference sequence). The CDR3 consists of 16 residues. Trimming took 0 bases from V and 4 from J, leaving 13 bases between them.

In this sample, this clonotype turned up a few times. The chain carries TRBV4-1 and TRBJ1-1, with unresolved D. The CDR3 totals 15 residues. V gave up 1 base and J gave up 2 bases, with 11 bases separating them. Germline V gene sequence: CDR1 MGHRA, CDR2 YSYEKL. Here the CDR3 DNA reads TGCGCCAGCAGCCAAGGCGCGTCGGAAAACACTGAAGCTTTCTTT. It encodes CASSQGASENTEAFF.

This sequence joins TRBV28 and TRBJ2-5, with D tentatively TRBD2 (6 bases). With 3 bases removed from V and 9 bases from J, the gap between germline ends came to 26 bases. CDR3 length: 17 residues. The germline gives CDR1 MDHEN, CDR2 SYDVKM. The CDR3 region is CASSFFLRGGGGEAQYF. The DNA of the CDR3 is TGTGCCAGCAGTTTTTTCTTGCGTGGCGGAGGAGGGGAGGCCCAGTACTTC.

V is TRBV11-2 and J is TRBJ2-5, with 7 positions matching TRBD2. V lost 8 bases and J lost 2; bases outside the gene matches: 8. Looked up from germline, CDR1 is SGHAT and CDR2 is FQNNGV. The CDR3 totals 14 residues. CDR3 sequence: CASRRDYTQETQYF. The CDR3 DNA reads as TGTGCCAGCCGCAGGGACTACACACAAGAGACCCAGTACTTC.

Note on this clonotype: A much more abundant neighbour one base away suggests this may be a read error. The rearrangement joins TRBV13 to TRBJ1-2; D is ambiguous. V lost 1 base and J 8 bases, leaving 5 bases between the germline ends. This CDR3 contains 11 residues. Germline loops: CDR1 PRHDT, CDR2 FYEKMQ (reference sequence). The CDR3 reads CASSLARGYTF. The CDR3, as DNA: TGTGCCAGCAGCTTAGCTAGGGGCTACACCTTC.

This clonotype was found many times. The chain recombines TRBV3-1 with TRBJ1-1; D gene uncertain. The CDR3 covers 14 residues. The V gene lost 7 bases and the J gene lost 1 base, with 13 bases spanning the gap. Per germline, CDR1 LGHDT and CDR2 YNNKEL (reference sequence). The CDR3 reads CASTPRGGNTEAFF. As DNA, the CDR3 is TGTGCCAGCACCCCTCGAGGCGGGAACACTGAAGCTTTCTTT.

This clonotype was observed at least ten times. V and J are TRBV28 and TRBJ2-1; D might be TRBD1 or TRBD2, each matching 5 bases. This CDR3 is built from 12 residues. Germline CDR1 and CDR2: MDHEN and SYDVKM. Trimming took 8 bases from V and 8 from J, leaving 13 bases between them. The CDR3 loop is CASSGAVDEQFF. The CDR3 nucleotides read TGTGCCAGCTCCGGGGCGGTCGATGAGCAGTTCTTC.

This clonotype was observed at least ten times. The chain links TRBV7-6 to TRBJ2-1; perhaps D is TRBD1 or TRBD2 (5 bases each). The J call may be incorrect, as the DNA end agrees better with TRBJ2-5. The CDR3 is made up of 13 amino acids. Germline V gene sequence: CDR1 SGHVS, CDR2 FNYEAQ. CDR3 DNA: TGTGCCAGCAGCCCCTCGGGACCAGAGACCCAGTACTTC. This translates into CASSPSGPETQYF.

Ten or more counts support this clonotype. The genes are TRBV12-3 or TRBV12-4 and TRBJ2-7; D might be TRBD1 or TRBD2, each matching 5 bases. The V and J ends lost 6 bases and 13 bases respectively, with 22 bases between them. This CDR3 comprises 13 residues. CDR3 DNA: TGTGCCAGCAGCCGGGGACGGCAAGAAAGGAACTACTTC. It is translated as CASSRGRQERNYF.

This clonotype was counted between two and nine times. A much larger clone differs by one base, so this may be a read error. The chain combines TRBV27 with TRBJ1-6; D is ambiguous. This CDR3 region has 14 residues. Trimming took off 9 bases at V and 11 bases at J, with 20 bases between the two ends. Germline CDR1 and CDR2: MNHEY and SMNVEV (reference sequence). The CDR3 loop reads CASVSLGFNPPLHF. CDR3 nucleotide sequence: TGTGCCAGTGTCTCTTTAGGTTTCAATCCACCCCTCCACTTT.

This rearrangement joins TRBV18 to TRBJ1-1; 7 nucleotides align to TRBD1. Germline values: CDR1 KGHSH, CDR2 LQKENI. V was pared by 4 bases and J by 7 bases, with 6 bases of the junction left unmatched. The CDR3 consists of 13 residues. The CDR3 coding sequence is TGTGCCAGCTCACTTTCCGGGACAGTTGAAGCTTTCTTT. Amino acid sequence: CASSLSGTVEAFF.

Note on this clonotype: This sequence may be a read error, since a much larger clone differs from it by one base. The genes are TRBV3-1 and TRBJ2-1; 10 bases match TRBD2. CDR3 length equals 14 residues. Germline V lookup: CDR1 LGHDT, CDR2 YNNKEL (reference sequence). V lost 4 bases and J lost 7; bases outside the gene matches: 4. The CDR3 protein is CASSLSGRQNEQFF. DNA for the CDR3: TGTGCCAGCAGCCTTAGCGGGAGGCAGAATGAGCAGTTCTTC.

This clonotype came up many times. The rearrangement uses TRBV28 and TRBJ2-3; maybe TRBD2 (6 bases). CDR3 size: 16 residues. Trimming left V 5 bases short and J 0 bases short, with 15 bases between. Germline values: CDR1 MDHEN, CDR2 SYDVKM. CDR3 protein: CASSPRLGTSTDTQYF. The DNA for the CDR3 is TGTGCCAGCAGTCCCCGACTAGGGACTAGCACAGATACGCAGTATTTT.